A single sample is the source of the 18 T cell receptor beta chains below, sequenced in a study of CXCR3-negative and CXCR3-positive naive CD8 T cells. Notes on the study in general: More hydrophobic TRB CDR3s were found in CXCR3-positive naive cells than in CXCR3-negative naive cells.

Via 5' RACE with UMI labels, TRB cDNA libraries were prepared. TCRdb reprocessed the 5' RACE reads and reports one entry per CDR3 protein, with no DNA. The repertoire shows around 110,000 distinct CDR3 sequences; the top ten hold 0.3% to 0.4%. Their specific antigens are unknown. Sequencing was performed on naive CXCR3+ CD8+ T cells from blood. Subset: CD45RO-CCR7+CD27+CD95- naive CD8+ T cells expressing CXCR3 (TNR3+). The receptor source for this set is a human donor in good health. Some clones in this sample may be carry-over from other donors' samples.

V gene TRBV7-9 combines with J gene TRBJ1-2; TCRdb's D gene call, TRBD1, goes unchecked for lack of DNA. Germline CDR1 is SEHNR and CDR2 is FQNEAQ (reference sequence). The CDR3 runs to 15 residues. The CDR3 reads CASSHRDRANYGYTF.

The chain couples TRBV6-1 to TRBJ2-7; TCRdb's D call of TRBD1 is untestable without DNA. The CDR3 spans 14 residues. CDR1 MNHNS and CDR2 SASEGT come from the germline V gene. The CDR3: CASSEGQGLHEQYF.

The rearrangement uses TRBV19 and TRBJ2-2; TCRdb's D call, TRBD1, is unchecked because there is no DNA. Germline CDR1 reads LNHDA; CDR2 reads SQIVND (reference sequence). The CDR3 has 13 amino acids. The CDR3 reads CASSHRGTGELFF.

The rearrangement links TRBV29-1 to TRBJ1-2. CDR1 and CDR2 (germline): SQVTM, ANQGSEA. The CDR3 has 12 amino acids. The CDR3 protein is CSVDGTGAFYTF.

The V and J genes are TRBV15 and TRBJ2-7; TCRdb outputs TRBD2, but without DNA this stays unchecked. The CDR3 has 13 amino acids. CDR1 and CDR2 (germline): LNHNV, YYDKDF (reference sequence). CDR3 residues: CATSSPREVEQYF. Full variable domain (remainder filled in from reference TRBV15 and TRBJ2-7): DAMVIQNPRYQVTQFGKPVTLSCSQTLNHNVMYWYQQKSSQAPKLLFHYYDKDFNNEADTPDNFQSRRPNTSFCFLDIRSPGLGDTAMYLCATSSPREVEQYFGPGTRLTVT.

CDR3 in amino acids: CASSNRPWTAYGYTF. The rearrangement joins TRBV19 to TRBJ1-2; TCRdb's assignment of TRBD1 cannot be checked, as there is no DNA. The CDR3 totals 15 residues. Germline V CDR1 and CDR2: LNHDA, SQIVND (reference sequence).

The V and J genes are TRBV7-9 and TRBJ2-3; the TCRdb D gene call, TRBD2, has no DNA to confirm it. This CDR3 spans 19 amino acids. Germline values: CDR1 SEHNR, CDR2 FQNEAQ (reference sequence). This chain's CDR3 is CASSPSRGTVPSSTDTQYF.

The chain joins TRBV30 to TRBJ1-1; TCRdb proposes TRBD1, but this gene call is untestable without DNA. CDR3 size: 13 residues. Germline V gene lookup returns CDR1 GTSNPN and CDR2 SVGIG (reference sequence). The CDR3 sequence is CAWSVTGDTEAFF. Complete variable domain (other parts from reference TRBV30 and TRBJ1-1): SQTIHQWPATLVQPVGSPLSLECTVEGTSNPNLYWYRQAAGRGLQLLFYSVGIGQISSEVPQNLSASRPQDRQFILSSKKLLLSDSGFYLCAWSVTGDTEAFFGQGTRLTVV.

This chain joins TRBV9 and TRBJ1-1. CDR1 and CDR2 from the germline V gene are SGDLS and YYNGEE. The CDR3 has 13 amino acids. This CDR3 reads CASSGPRTSEAFF. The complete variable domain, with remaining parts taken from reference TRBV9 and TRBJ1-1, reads DSGVTQTPKHLITATGQRVTLRCSPRSGDLSVYWYQQSLDQGLQFLIQYYNGEERAKGNILERFSAQQFPDLHSELNLSSLELGDSALYFCASSGPRTSEAFFGQGTRLTVV.

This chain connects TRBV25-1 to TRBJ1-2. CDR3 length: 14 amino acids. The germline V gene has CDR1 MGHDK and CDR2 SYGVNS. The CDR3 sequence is CASSGDPRNYGYTF.

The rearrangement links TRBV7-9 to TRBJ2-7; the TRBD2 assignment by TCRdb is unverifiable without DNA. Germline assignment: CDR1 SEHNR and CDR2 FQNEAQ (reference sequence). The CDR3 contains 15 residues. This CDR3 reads CASRDGASGVYEQYF.

The CDR3 sequence: CATSRDWGGTYEQYF. The chain combines TRBV15 with TRBJ2-7; the D call of TRBD1 rests on TCRdb alone, since no DNA is present to check it. Germline V CDR1 and CDR2: LNHNV, YYDKDF (reference sequence). The CDR3 consists of 15 residues. Together with reference TRBV15 and TRBJ2-7, the CDR3 gives the full variable domain: DAMVIQNPRYQVTQFGKPVTLSCSQTLNHNVMYWYQQKSSQAPKLLFHYYDKDFNNEADTPDNFQSRRPNTSFCFLDIRSPGLGDTAMYLCATSRDWGGTYEQYFGPGTRLTVT.

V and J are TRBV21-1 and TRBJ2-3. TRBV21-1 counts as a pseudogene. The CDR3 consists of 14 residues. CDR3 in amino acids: CASGELRSTDTQYF.

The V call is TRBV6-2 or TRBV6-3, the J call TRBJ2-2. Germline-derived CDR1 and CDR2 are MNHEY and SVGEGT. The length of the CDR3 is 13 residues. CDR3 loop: CASSPSQTGELFF.

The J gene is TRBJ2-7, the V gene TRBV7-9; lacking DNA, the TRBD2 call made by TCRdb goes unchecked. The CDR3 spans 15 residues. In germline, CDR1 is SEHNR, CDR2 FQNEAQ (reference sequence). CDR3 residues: CASSLEGQRRVEQYF.

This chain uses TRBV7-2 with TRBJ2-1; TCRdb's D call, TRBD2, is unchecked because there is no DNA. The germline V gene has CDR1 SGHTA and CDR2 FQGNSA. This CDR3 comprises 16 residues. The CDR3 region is CASSLGGGGALNEQFF.

The CDR3 loop is CASTQTRNTEAFF. The rearrangement links TRBV19 to TRBJ1-1. This CDR3 region has 13 residues. From germline, CDR1 is LNHDA and CDR2 SQIVND (reference sequence). Filled out from reference TRBV19 and TRBJ1-1, the complete variable domain reads DGGITQSPKYLFRKEGQNVTLSCEQNLNHDAMYWYRQDPGQGLRLIYYSQIVNDFQKGDIAEGYSVSREKKESFPLTVTSAQKNPTAFYLCASTQTRNTEAFFGQGTRLTVV.

The CDR3 reads CSVEAPTIYNEQFF. The chain joins TRBV29-1 to TRBJ2-1. Germline assignment: CDR1 SQVTM and CDR2 ANQGSEA. The CDR3 has 14 amino acids.